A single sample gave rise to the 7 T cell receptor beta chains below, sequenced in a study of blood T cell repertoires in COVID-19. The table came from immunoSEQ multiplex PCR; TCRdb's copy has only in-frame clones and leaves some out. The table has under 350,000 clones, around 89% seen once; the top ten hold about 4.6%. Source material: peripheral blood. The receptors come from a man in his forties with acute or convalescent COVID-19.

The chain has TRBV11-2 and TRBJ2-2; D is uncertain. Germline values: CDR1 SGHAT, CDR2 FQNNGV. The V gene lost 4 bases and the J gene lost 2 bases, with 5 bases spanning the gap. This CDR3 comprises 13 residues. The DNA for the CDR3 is TGTGCCAGCAGCTATAGTAACACCGGGGAGCTGTTTTTT. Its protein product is CASSYSNTGELFF.

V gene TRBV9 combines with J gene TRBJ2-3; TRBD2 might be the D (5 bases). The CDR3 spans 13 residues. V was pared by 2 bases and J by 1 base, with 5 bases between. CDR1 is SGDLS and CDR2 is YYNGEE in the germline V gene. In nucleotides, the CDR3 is TGTGCCAGCAGCGTCGGGGGCACAGATACGCAGTATTTT. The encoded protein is CASSVGGTDTQYF.

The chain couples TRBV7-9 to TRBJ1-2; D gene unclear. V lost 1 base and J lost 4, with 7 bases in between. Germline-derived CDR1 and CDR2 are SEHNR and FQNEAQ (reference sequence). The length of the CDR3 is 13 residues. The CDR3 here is CASSLVAVYGYTF. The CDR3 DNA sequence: TGTGCCAGCAGCTTAGTGGCAGTCTATGGCTACACCTTC.

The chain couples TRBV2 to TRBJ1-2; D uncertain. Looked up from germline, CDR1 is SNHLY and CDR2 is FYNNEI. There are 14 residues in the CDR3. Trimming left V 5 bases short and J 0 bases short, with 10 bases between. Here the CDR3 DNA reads TGTGCCAGCAGTCCTGCGGTCCCTAACTATGGCTACACCTTC. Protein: CASSPAVPNYGYTF.

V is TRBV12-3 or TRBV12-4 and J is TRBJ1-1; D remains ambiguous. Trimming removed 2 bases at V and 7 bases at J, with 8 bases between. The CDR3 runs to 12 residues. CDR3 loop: CASSLSGFEAFF. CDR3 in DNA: TGTGCCAGCAGTTTAAGCGGGTTTGAAGCTTTCTTT.

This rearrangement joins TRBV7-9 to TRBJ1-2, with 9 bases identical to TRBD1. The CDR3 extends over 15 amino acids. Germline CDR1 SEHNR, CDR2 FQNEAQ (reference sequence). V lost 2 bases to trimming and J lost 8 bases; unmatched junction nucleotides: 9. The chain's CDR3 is CASSLTTGGASGYTF. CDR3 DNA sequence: TGTGCCAGCAGCTTAACAACAGGGGGCGCGAGCGGCTACACCTTC.

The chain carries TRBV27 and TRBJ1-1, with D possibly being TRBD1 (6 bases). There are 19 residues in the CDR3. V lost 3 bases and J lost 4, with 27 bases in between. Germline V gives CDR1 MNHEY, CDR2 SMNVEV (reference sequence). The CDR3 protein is CASSLNPLDSNQKGTEAFF. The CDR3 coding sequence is TGTGCCAGCAGTTTGAATCCCCTGGACAGCAACCAAAAGGGCACTGAAGCTTTCTTT.